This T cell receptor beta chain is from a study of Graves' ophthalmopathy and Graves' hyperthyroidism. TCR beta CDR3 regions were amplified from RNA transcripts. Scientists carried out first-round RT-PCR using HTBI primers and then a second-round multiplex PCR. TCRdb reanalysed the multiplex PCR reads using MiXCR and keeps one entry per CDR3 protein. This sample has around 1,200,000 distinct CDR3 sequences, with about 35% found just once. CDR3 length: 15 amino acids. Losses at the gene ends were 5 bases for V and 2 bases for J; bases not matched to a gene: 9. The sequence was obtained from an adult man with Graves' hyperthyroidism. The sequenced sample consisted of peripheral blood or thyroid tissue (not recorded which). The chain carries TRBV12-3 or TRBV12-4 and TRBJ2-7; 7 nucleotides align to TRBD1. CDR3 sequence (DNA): TGTGCCAGCAGTCAGACAGGGTTTGGGGCCTACGAGCAGTACTTC. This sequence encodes CASSQTGFGAYEQYF.